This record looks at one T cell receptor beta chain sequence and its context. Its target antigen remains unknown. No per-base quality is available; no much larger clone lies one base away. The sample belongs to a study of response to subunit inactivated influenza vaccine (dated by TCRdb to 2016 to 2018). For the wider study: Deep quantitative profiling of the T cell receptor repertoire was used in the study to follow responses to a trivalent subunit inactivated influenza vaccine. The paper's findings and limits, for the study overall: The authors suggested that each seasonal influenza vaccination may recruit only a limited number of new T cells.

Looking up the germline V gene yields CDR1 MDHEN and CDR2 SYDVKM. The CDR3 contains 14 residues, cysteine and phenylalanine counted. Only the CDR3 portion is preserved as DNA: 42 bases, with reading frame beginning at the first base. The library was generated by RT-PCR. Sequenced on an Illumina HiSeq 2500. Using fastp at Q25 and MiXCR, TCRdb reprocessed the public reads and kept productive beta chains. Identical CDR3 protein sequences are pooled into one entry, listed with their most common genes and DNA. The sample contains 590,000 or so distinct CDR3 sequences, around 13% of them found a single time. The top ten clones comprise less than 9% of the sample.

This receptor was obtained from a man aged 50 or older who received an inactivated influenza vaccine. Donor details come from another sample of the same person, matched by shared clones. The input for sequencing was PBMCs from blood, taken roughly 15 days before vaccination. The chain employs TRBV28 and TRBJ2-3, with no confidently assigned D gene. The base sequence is TGTGCACCCCTCGAGGCGGATAGCACAGATACGCAGTATTTT. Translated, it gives CAPLEADSTDTQYF. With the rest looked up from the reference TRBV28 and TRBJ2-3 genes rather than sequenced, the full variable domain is DVKVTQSSRYLVKRTGEKVFLECVQDMDHENMFWYRQDPGLGLRLIYFSYDVKMKEKGDIPEGYSVSREKKERFSLILESASTNQTSMYLCAPLEADSTDTQYFGPGTRLTVL.